This TCR beta chain is from a study of tumor-infiltrating lymphocytes in oesophageal squamous cell carcinoma. The CDR3 loop spans 16 amino acids. CDR1 SGHVS and CDR2 FQNEAQ come from the germline V gene. Trimming removed 3 bases at V and 1 base at J, with 14 bases between. MiXCR, run by TCRdb on the PCR reads, gives a single entry per CDR3 protein. Here the sample spans around 13,000 distinct CDR3 sequences, around half being singletons. The V gene is TRBV7-8, the J gene TRBJ2-3; the D gene could be TRBD1 or TRBD2 (6 bases each). This sequence originates from a female donor with esophageal squamous cell carcinoma. Sequences were obtained from esophageal tumor tissue. This CDR3 is CASSFLGGGGTDTQYF. In DNA, the CDR3 is TGTGCCAGCAGCTTCCTTGGAGGGGGTGGCACAGATACGCAGTATTTT.